This TCR beta chain was documented in a study of early T cells in non-severe SARS-CoV-2 infection. Overall study context: Sequencing was performed on bulk RNA from unsorted whole blood, leaving chains unpaired. Findings and limits, study-wide: Clonotype matching in VDJdb favored anti-spike CD8 responses and did not capture private and CD4 specificities.

This CDR3 region has 13 residues. From germline, CDR1 is MNHEY and CDR2 SVGAGI. V lost 5 bases and J lost 2, with 7 bases in between. The TCR library protocol attached unique molecular identifiers to the individual cDNA molecules. MiXCR, applied by TCRdb to the 5' RACE reads, yields one record per CDR3 protein. The sample contains about 80,000 distinct CDR3 sequences, around 10% of which appear only once. Note on this clonotype: Its target is not known.

This TCR was sampled from an adult who was a healthcare worker with PCR-confirmed SARS-CoV-2 infection or an uninfected control (not recorded which). Sequencing used whole blood. The chain recombines TRBV6-5 with TRBJ1-5; D unclear. The CDR3 region has the DNA TGTGCCAGCAGTGAGGTGGGCAATCAGCCCCAGCATTTT. Its protein product is CASSEVGNQPQHF.